Presented here are 30 T cell receptor beta chains from one specimen sequenced in a study of blood T cell repertoires in COVID-19. Profiled with immunoSEQ multiplex PCR; TCRdb holds only in-frame clones, not every one. The table lists about 210,000 clones, 82% of them singletons. The sample taken for sequencing was peripheral blood. Receptor source: a woman aged 60-75 years with COVID-19, enrolled during active disease.

The chain uses TRBV20-1 and TRBJ2-1, with D uncertain. The CDR3 totals 11 residues. Trimming cost V 1 base and J 6 bases, with 4 bases left between them. CDR1 is DFQATT, CDR2 SNEGSKA, per germline (reference sequence). DNA of the CDR3: TGCAGTGCTAGAGTTAGCAATGAGCAGTTCTTC. This translates into CSARVSNEQFF.

For this clone: The same CDR3 also results from other DNA sequences found in this sample. The CDR3 reads CASSAQGSPLHF. As DNA, the CDR3 is TGTGCCAGCAGCGCCCAGGGTTCACCCCTCCACTTT. The chain couples TRBV9 to TRBJ1-6; TRBD1 is a possible D gene (5 bases). Germline V gene data show CDR1 as SGDLS and CDR2 as YYNGEE. This CDR3 contains 12 residues. Trimming cost V 3 bases and J 9 bases, with 7 bases left between them.

The rearrangement uses TRBV6-2 or TRBV6-3 and TRBJ2-1; D may be TRBD2 (5 bases). The V and J ends lost 5 bases and 10 bases respectively, with 9 bases between them. The CDR3 totals 11 residues. The germline CDR1 and CDR2 sequences are MNHEY and SVGEGT. DNA for the CDR3: TGTGCCAGCAGTAGGACGGGGGAGCAGTTCTTC. It codes for CASSRTGEQFF.

The chain joins TRBV28 to TRBJ2-2; 7 bases align to TRBD1. CDR3 size: 13 residues. The germline V gene encodes CDR1 MDHEN and CDR2 SYDVKM. Germline trimming cut 11 bases from V and 0 bases from J; bases unmatched to any gene: 3. DNA for the CDR3: TGTGCCTCGCAGGGGGCGAACACCGGGGAGCTGTTTTTT. Residues: CASQGANTGELFF.

This sequence joins TRBV18 and TRBJ2-7, with 14 bases fitting TRBD2. This CDR3 is built from 14 residues. The germline CDR1 and CDR2 sequences are KGHSH and LQKENI. Trimming removed 4 bases from V and 7 bases from J; junction bases left unmatched: 3. In DNA form, the CDR3 reads TGTGCCAGCTCACTGGGACTAGCGGGAGCAGAGCAGTACTTC. Its translation is CASSLGLAGAEQYF.

CDR3 region: CASSLATYGQSDGELFF. DNA for the CDR3: TGTGCCAGCAGCTTAGCAACCTACGGACAGTCAGACGGGGAGCTGTTTTTT. The chain couples TRBV7-9 to TRBJ2-2; D is perhaps TRBD1 (6 bases). CDR3 size: 17 residues. V was pared by 0 bases and J by 7 bases, with 18 bases between. Germline loops: CDR1 SEHNR, CDR2 FQNEAQ (reference sequence).

This clone is a singleton in its sample. The chain uses TRBV10-3 and TRBJ2-1, with 8 nucleotides matching TRBD2. The CDR3 extends over 15 amino acids. J lost 3 bases, V lost 6 bases, and 7 bases had no gene match. Germline CDR1 is ENHRY and CDR2 is SYGVKD. The CDR3 here is CAIRPGLGLYNEQFF. For the CDR3, the DNA is TGTGCCATCAGGCCGGGACTAGGGCTCTACAATGAGCAGTTCTTC.

This sequence joins TRBV11-3 and TRBJ2-5; 8 nucleotides match TRBD1. The germline gives CDR1 SGHNT, CDR2 YENEEA. This CDR3 is built from 13 residues. The V segment lost 5 bases and the J segment 5 bases; nucleotides outside the gene matches: 4. The CDR3 protein is CASSPQGEETQYF. For the CDR3, the DNA is TGTGCCAGCAGCCCACAGGGGGAGGAGACCCAGTACTTC. Filled out from reference TRBV11-3 and TRBJ2-5, the complete variable domain reads EAGVVQSPRYKIIEKKQPVAFWCNPISGHNTLYWYLQNLGQGPELLIRYENEEAVDDSQLPKDRFSAERLKGVDSTLKIQPAELGDSAVYLCASSPQGEETQYFGPGTRLLVL.

The chain combines TRBV14 with TRBJ2-7; TRBD1 is a possible D gene (5 bases). Trimming left V 4 bases short and J 1 base short, with 14 bases between. The CDR3 spans 15 residues. The germline V gene encodes CDR1 SGHDN and CDR2 FVKESK. CDR3 DNA: TGTGCCAGCAGCCGGGGCACAGGTACATCCTACGAGCAGTACTTC. Translated: CASSRGTGTSYEQYF.

As concerns this clone: This same CDR3 is encoded by further DNA sequences in the sample. This chain connects TRBV5-1 to TRBJ2-7; 10 bases are a match to TRBD1. The CDR3 consists of 14 residues. V lost 2 bases and J lost 2; bases outside the gene matches: 1. Germline V gives CDR1 SGHRS, CDR2 YFSETQ. CDR3 DNA: TGCGCCAGCAGCTTAGGACAGGGGGCCTACGAGCAGTACTTC. This sequence encodes CASSLGQGAYEQYF.

This chain joins TRBV23-1 and TRBJ1-4; no firm D call. TRBV23-1 is annotated as an ORF whose role is uncertain. The length of the CDR3 is 15 residues. Trimming removed 8 bases from V and 5 bases from J, with 18 bases in between. In DNA, the CDR3 is TGCGCCAGCTCTAGACGCAGACCCGTGAATGAAAAACTGTTTTTT. This codes for CASSRRRPVNEKLFF.

CDR3 residues: CASSLRGDANEKLFF. The CDR3 DNA reads as TGTGCCAGCAGCTTAAGAGGCGATGCTAATGAAAAACTGTTTTTT. The chain has TRBV7-9 and TRBJ1-4; the D is unclear. Trimming pared 2 bases from V and 3 bases from J, leaving 10 bases between. The germline V gene encodes CDR1 SEHNR and CDR2 FQNEAQ (reference sequence). This CDR3 region has 15 residues.

The chain links TRBV4-3 to TRBJ1-3, with D unclear. This CDR3 contains 17 residues. Germline CDR1 reads LGHNA; CDR2 reads YSLEER. V lost 3 bases to trimming and J lost 0 bases, with 15 bases between them. The CDR3 region has the DNA TGCGCCAGCAGCCAGTCCCGCGGCGAGATCTCTGGAAACACCATATATTTT. Amino acids: CASSQSRGEISGNTIYF.

The chain combines TRBV5-1 with TRBJ1-5; weak D call: TRBD1 (5 bases). Deletions cut 6 bases from V and 6 bases from J, with 16 bases between. CDR1 and CDR2 (germline): SGHRS, YFSETQ. This CDR3 is 14 amino acids long. In DNA form, the CDR3 reads TGCGCCAGCAACGTTTCAGGGTCTAGTCAGCCCCAGCATTTT. This codes for CASNVSGSSQPQHF.

The V call is TRBV18, the J call TRBJ1-5; D gene ambiguous. CDR3 length: 13 amino acids. V was cut by 3 bases and J by 7 bases, with 10 bases left in between. Germline V gives CDR1 KGHSH, CDR2 LQKENI. CDR3 sequence reads: CASSPSGEQPQHF. DNA of the CDR3: TGTGCCAGCTCACCCTCTGGTGAGCAGCCCCAGCATTTT.

The chain joins TRBV7-6 to TRBJ2-7; D is unclear. The V and J ends lost 0 bases and 5 bases respectively, with 14 bases between them. The CDR3 is made up of 15 amino acids. CDR1 and CDR2 (germline): SGHVS, FNYEAQ. The DNA of the CDR3 is TGTGCCAGCAGCTTAGCGGCCTGGGCCCCGCACGAGCAGTACTTC. Protein: CASSLAAWAPHEQYF.

In its sample, this clone was seen once. The V call is TRBV11-2, the J call TRBJ1-2; 11 nucleotides match TRBD1. V lost 5 bases and J lost 2; bases outside the gene matches: 4. Per the germline V gene, CDR1 is SGHAT and CDR2 is FQNNGV. This CDR3 has 15 residues. CDR3 coding DNA: TGTGCCAGCAGCGCCGGGACAGGGGGGAACTATGGCTACACCTTC. As protein: CASSAGTGGNYGYTF.

The chain's CDR3 is CASSIDRGDEKLFF. The CDR3 bases are TGTGCCAGTAGTATAGACAGGGGTGATGAAAAACTGTTTTTT. The chain couples TRBV19 to TRBJ1-4, with D perhaps matching TRBD1 (6 bases). V was shortened by 0 bases and J by 6 bases, with 8 bases between the two germline ends. Per germline, CDR1 LNHDA and CDR2 SQIVND (reference sequence). This CDR3 has 14 amino acids.

This clone has only one observation. V gene TRBV7-2 combines with J gene TRBJ2-7; TRBD2 matches at 11 bases. The CDR3 covers 18 residues. The V segment lost 1 base and the J segment 3 bases; nucleotides outside the gene matches: 11. Germline V gene data show CDR1 as SGHTA and CDR2 as FQGNSA. The CDR3 spells CASSLGLAGSERGYEQYF. As DNA, the CDR3 is TGTGCCAGCAGCTTAGGACTAGCGGGAAGTGAGAGGGGCTACGAGCAGTACTTC.

The V gene is TRBV5-1, the J gene TRBJ2-7, with TRBD2 matching over 9 bases. CDR3 length: 16 amino acids. Germline assignment: CDR1 SGHRS and CDR2 YFSETQ. V gave up 1 base and J gave up 2 bases; unmatched junction bases: 7. The CDR3: CASSLSAGGIPYEQYF. In DNA, the CDR3 is TGCGCCAGCAGCTTGTCAGCGGGAGGTATCCCCTACGAGCAGTACTTC.

This chain joins TRBV6-4 and TRBJ2-3; 11 nucleotides line up with TRBD1. From germline, CDR1 is MRHNA and CDR2 SNTAGT. The CDR3 sequence is 15 residues long. V was pared by 6 bases and J by 3 bases, with 5 bases of the junction left unmatched. CDR3: CASSLGQGETDTQYF. The CDR3 nucleotides read TGTGCCAGCAGCCTGGGACAGGGGGAGACAGATACGCAGTATTTT.

The J gene is TRBJ1-3, the V gene TRBV5-6, with unresolved D. Germline V gene sequence: CDR1 SGHDT, CDR2 YYEEEE. The CDR3 covers 16 residues. V shed 1 base and J shed 0 bases, with 11 bases lying between them. CDR3 coding DNA: TGTGCCAGCAGCTTGTCCCTACGGAGCTCTGGAAACACCATATATTTT. Residues: CASSLSLRSSGNTIYF.

V usage is TRBV5-6 and J usage is TRBJ1-2; 8 bases are a match to TRBD1. The CDR3 sequence is 14 residues long. J gave up 3 bases and V 4 bases, and 5 bases lay outside the gene matches. Germline CDR1 reads SGHDT; CDR2 reads YYEEEE. This chain's CDR3 is CASSQEDRDYGYTF. CDR3 DNA sequence: TGTGCCAGCAGCCAGGAGGACAGGGACTATGGCTACACCTTC.

V and J are TRBV21-1 and TRBJ2-1; the table's D call TRBD1 went unverified against the DNA. TRBV21-1 is a known pseudogene. There are 16 residues in the CDR3. The CDR3 sequence: CASSTAGTGDNGEQFF. As DNA, the CDR3 is TGTGCCAGCAGCACGGCAGGGACAGGCGATAACGGTGAGCAGTTCTTC.

This clone has a count of ten or more. V usage is TRBV7-3 and J usage is TRBJ2-3, with 9 bases aligning to TRBD2. Germline CDR1 and CDR2: SGHTA and FQGTGA. V was pared by 1 base and J by 5 bases, with 4 bases of the junction left unmatched. CDR3 length: 15 residues. In DNA form, the CDR3 reads TGTGCCAGCAGCTTAATTAGCGGGAGTTTAGATACGCAGTATTTT. Residues: CASSLISGSLDTQYF.

This chain joins TRBV7-9 and TRBJ2-1; 9 bases are a match to TRBD1. The CDR3 is 17 residues long. V lost 2 bases, J lost 4 bases, and 9 bases stayed unmatched. The germline CDR1 and CDR2 sequences are SEHNR and FQNEAQ (reference sequence). The CDR3 region has the DNA TGTGCCAGCAGCTTAACCCCCCGCGACAGGGGGTACAATGAGCAGTTCTTC. Protein product: CASSLTPRDRGYNEQFF. Filled out from reference TRBV7-9 and TRBJ2-1, the complete variable domain reads DTGVSQNPRHKITKRGQNVTFRCDPISEHNRLYWYRQTLGQGPEFLTYFQNEAQLEKSRLLSDRFSAERPKGSFSTLEIQRTEQGDSAMYLCASSLTPRDRGYNEQFFGPGTRLTVL.

The chain carries TRBV5-6 and TRBJ2-7; no clear D gene. Deletions cut 1 base from V and 6 bases from J, with 5 bases between. CDR1 and CDR2 (germline): SGHDT, YYEEEE. This CDR3 has 11 residues. This CDR3 is CASSLLREQYV. The CDR3, as DNA: TGTGCCAGCAGCTTGTTGCGCGAGCAGTACGTC.

The V call is TRBV7-6, the J call TRBJ1-6, with D perhaps matching TRBD1 (5 bases). Deletions cut 1 base from V and 6 bases from J, with 10 bases between. Germline CDR1 and CDR2: SGHVS and FNYEAQ. This CDR3 is built from 15 residues. CDR3 region: CASSLGGLGNSPLHF. The DNA of the CDR3 is TGTGCCAGCAGCTTAGGGGGCCTGGGTAATTCACCCCTCCACTTT.

The V call is TRBV11-2, the J call TRBJ2-4; D call uncertain. CDR1 and CDR2 (germline): SGHAT, FQNNGV. V dropped 1 base and J dropped 9 bases, with 16 bases sitting between them. The CDR3 contains 15 residues. The DNA of the CDR3 is TGTGCCAGCAGCTTAGGAGTGACACAAGGCAGCATTCAGTACTTC. Protein sequence: CASSLGVTQGSIQYF.

This chain joins TRBV11-1 and TRBJ2-5; D uncertain. V shed 0 bases and J shed 1 base, with 6 bases lying between them. CDR3 length: 14 residues. CDR1 and CDR2 from the germline V gene are SGHAT and FQDESV (reference sequence). The DNA of the CDR3 is TGTGCCAGCAGCTTAGCGAACAGCCAAGAGACCCAGTACTTC. It translates to CASSLANSQETQYF.